The present entry profiles one T cell receptor beta chain with its context. Its antigen is currently unknown. The data were taken from a study of T-cell memory formation after mild COVID-19. Study-wide findings and caveats: There were some responding clones in pre-infection memory, which suggested that cross-reactive memory had joined.

One entry per CDR3 protein, called by TCRdb with MiXCR from the 5' RACE reads. The profile covers about 390,000 distinct CDR3 sequences, with 15% to 20% appearing a single time and 20% to 25% taken by the ten largest. The clonotype was recovered from a young man who had mild COVID-19 (a few samples of this study predate the infection). Cell type and time point are not known. Material for sequencing was PBMCs or a T cell subset sorted from them (not recorded which).

CDR3 nucleotides: TGTGCCAGCAGCGCTCGGGGGGGGGTTTCCTACAATGAGCAGTTCTTC. This translates into CASSARGGVSYNEQFF. The V gene is TRBV9, the J gene TRBJ2-1, with TRBD2 matching 8 bases. Looked up from germline, CDR1 is SGDLS and CDR2 is YYNGEE. This CDR3 contains 16 residues. V lost 3 bases and J lost 1; bases outside the gene matches: 6.